This T cell receptor beta chain was captured in a study of identical twins (dated by TCRdb to between 2015 and 2016). About the investigation overall: To test whether fetal clonotypes persist, this study deep-sequenced TCR alpha and beta repertoires from monozygotic twins, from unrelated adults of various ages, and from cord blood. To rule out contamination, replicate twin experiments were performed at different times with different library preparation protocols.

As regards this clonotype: The antigen it binds to is not known. It has no much larger one-base neighbor in the sample; base qualities were not kept.

Only healthy Caucasian donors were included. Three unrelated non-twin adults were also sequenced: a male aged 18 to 30, a male aged 50 to 60 and a female aged 50 to 60. Using Miltenyi CD45RO+ enrichment and human naive T-cell isolation kits, memory (CD45RO+) and naive T cells were isolated from PBMC. From the cysteine up to the phenylalanine, the CDR3 has a length of 16 residues. CDR3 DNA only is kept here, 48 bases in frame from base 1. The germline V gene sets CDR1 to LGHNA and CDR2 to YNFKEQ. The germline ends are 19 bases apart after V is trimmed by 4 bases and J by 5 bases. The library was prepared using 5' RACE. Sequencing used an Illumina HiSeq 2000. Template switching introduced a universal primer binding site; the final cDNA contained a unique molecular identifier, enabling accurate counting of TCR cDNA molecules. First-strand cDNA for TCR alpha and beta chains was synthesized from specific primers in the conserved constant-segment region. Each cDNA library was double barcoded, with a SMART-Mk sample barcode plus Illumina barcodes, to control for contamination. Two successive PCR steps introduced TruSeq adapter sequences along with Illumina sample barcodes. TCR alpha and beta cDNA libraries were sequenced on the Illumina HiSeq platform with custom primers. On the authors' methods: Unique molecular identifiers were extracted from raw reads with MiGEC, and CDR3 positions were determined with MiXCR. Recombination models were inferred per individual with the repgenHMM and IGoR tools using an EM algorithm. The analysis of shared clonotypes was done with the tcR package in R, with sharing normalized by the product of cloneset sizes. To study raw recombination free of thymic and clonal selection effects, out-of-frame nonproductive sequences were analyzed. TCRdb ran its own pipeline on the public reads, namely fastp trimming at Q25 and MiXCR clone calling, and kept in-frame beta chains. A single entry per CDR3 protein holds the most common genes and DNA from its merged rows. The V and J calls, along with clone size, are taken from TCRdb and not from the paper's own processing. Present in this sample are 350,000 to 450,000 distinct CDR3 sequences, around 20% of which were seen just once. The top ten clones comprise roughly an eighth of the sample.

The paper as a whole reports these results and caveats: Abundant cord blood beta clonotypes had fewer insertions, young adult naive repertoires showed a similar but weaker trend, and memory repertoires showed no such trend. Recombination models systematically underestimated out-of-frame TCR alpha sharing in monozygotic twins but agreed with sharing between unrelated individuals. In beta out-of-frame sequences, excess twin sharing was weaker, because having fewer shared sequences lowered the signal-to-noise ratio. Compared with coincidental sharing between unrelated individuals, an excess of low generation-probability sequences was observed among out-of-frame TCR alpha sequences shared between twins. Because the same donors could not be followed over many years, conclusions were based on cross-sectional statistical analysis. Zero-insertion analyses could be partly confounded by invariant T cells such as MAIT and iNKT, though diverse VJ usage argued against such confounding for most clonotypes.

Specimen: naive T cells sorted from blood. The intended sense of this specimen's cell subset or site label: cells isolated with a human naive T-cell isolation kit. The sequence derives from a man aged 50 to 60 in good health. In this chain, TRBV4-2 is recombined with TRBJ2-3; no confident D gene assignment can be made. The CDR3 amino acid sequence is: CASSPERNWVLDTQYF. The nucleotides are TGTGCCAGCAGCCCTGAACGAAACTGGGTTTTAGATACGCAGTATTTT.